A single sample is the source of the 6 T cell receptor beta chains below, sequenced in a study of T cells in Graves' hyperthyroidism and ophthalmopathy. TCR beta CDR3 region amplification was performed from RNA transcripts. During a first-round RT-PCR of the TCR CDR3, the HTBI primer set was used. TCRdb re-called the multiplex PCR reads through MiXCR, storing one row per CDR3 protein. The sample consists of about 300,000 distinct CDR3 sequences, roughly 18% of them appearing once. Sequenced input: blood. These receptors were obtained from a man between 50 and 59 years old with Graves' ophthalmopathy.

This clonotype was detected a few times. The rearrangement links TRBV7-3 to TRBJ2-5; D is ambiguous. This CDR3 has 13 amino acids. In germline, CDR1 is SGHTA, CDR2 FQGTGA. V gave up 6 bases and J gave up 4 bases, with 12 bases separating them. The CDR3 DNA reads as TGTGCCAGCAGTCTCACTTTCCGAGAGACCCAGTACTTC. It codes for CASSLTFRETQYF. The variable domain in full, completed from reference TRBV7-3 and TRBJ2-5, reads GAGVSQTPSNKVTEKGKYVELRCDPISGHTALYWYRQSLGQGPEFLIYFQGTGAADDSGLPNDRFFAVRPEGSVSTLKIQRTERGDSAVYLCASSLTFRETQYFGPGTRLLVL.

In this sample, this clonotype turned up many times. The CDR3, as DNA: TGTGCCAGCAGCTTAGATCCAGGGTTCACCGGGGAGCTGTTTTTT. This sequence encodes CASSLDPGFTGELFF. The rearrangement joins TRBV11-2 to TRBJ2-2; tentative D call: TRBD1 (5 bases). Trimming shortened V by 0 bases and J by 4 bases, and 9 bases separated the two germline ends. From germline, CDR1 is SGHAT and CDR2 FQNNGV. The CDR3 consists of 15 residues.

This clonotype was counted ten times or more. The V call is TRBV11-2, the J call TRBJ2-7, with D hard to call. Trimming removed 1 base from V and 3 bases from J, with 7 bases in between. This CDR3 spans 13 amino acids. Germline values: CDR1 SGHAT, CDR2 FQNNGV. In DNA, the CDR3 is TGTGCCAGCAGCTTAGGTCAGCTCTACGAGCAGTACTTC. It is translated as CASSLGQLYEQYF.

The V gene is TRBV7-3, the J gene TRBJ2-1, with 9 bases fitting TRBD1. Germline values: CDR1 SGHTA, CDR2 FQGTGA. V trimming: 4 bases; J trimming: 9 bases; junction bases outside the gene matches: 4. This CDR3 comprises 13 residues. This CDR3 is CASSSTGGGEQFF. In DNA, the CDR3 is TGTGCCAGCAGCTCAACAGGGGGCGGTGAGCAGTTCTTC.

The chain uses TRBV3-1 and TRBJ1-3, with D unclear. Germline CDR1 and CDR2: LGHDT and YNNKEL (reference sequence). Deletions cut 2 bases from V and 2 bases from J, with 10 bases between. CDR3 size: 15 residues. The CDR3 bases are TGTGCCAGCAGCCAACGTCGGCCGGCTGGAAACACCATATATTTT. Amino acid sequence: CASSQRRPAGNTIYF.

This clonotype was seen more than once but under ten times. The chain links TRBV19 to TRBJ2-3; perhaps TRBD1 as D (6 bases). CDR3 length equals 16 residues. Germline V CDR1 and CDR2: LNHDA, SQIVND (reference sequence). V lost 5 bases to trimming and J lost 0 bases, with 15 bases between them. The CDR3 bases are TGTGCCAGTAGTCTCGAACAGGGAGCTAGCACAGATACGCAGTATTTT. This gives the protein CASSLEQGASTDTQYF.